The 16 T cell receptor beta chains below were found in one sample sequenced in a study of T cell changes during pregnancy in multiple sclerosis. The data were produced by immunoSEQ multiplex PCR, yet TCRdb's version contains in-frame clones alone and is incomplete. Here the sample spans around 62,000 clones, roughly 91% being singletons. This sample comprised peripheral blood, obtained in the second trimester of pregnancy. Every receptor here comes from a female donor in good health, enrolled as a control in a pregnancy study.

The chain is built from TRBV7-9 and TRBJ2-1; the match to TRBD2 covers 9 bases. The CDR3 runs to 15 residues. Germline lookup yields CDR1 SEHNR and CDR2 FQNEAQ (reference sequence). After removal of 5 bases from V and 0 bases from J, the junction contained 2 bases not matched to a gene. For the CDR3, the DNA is TGTGCCAGCAGCGCGCGGGGGGGCTCCTACAATGAGCAGTTCTTC. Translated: CASSARGGSYNEQFF.

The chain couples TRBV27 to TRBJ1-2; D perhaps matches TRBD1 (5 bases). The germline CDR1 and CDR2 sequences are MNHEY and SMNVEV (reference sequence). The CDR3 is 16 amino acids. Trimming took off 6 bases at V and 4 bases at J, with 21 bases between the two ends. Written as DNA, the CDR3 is TGTGCCAGCAGCTCGGACCCATCAGGGCTACCCTATGGCTACACCTTC. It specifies CASSSDPSGLPYGYTF.

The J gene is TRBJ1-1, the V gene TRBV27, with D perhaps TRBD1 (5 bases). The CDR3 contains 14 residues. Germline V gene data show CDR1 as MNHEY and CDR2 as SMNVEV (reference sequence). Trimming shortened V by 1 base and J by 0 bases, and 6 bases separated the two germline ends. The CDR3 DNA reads TGTGCCAGCAGTTTATTAGGGGTGAACACTGAAGCTTTCTTT. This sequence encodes CASSLLGVNTEAFF.

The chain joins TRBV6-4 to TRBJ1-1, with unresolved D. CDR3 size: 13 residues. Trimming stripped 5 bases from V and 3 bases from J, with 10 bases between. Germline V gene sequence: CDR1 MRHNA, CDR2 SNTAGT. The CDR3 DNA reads TGTGCCAGCAGTCGGGAGGAGGACACTGAAGCTTTCTTT. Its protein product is CASSREEDTEAFF.

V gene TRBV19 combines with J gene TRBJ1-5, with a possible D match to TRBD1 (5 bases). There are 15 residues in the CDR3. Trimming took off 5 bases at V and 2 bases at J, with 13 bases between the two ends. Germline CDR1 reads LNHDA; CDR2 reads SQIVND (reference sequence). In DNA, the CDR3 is TGTGCCAGTAGTTGGGGGGTCGGGGGCAATCAGCCCCAGCATTTT. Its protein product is CASSWGVGGNQPQHF.

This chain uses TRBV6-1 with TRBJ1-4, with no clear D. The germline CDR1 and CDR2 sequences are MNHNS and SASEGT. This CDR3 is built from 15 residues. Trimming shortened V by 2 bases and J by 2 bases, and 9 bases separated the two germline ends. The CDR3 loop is CASSELGRTNEKLFF. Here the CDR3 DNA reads TGTGCCAGCAGTGAACTCGGGAGGACTAATGAAAAACTGTTTTTT.

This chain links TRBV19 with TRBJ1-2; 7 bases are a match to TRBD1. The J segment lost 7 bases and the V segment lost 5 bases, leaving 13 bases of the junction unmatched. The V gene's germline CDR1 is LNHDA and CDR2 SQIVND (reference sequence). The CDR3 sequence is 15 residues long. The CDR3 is CASSPGQSPKGGYTF. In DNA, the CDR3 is TGTGCCAGTAGTCCGGGACAGTCCCCAAAGGGTGGCTACACCTTC.

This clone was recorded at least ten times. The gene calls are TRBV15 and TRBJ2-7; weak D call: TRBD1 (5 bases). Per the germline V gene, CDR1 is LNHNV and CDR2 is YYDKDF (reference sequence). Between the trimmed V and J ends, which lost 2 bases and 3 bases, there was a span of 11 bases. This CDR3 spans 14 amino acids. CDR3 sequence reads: CATSRQGMDYEQYF. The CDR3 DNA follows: TGTGCCACCAGCAGACAGGGCATGGACTACGAGCAGTACTTC.

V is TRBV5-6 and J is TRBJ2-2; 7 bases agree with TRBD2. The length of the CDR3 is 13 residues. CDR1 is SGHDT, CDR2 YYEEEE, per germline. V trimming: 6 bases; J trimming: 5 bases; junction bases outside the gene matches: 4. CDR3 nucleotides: TGTGCCAGCAACGCCGGGGGGACCGGGGAGCTGTTTTTT. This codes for CASNAGGTGELFF.

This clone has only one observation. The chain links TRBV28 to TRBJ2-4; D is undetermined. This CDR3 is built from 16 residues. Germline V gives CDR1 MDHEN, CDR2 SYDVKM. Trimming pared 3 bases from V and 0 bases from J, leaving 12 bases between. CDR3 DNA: TGTGCCAGCAGTTTTTTCTCCCTCTTAGCCAAAAACATTCAGTACTTC. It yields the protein CASSFFSLLAKNIQYF.

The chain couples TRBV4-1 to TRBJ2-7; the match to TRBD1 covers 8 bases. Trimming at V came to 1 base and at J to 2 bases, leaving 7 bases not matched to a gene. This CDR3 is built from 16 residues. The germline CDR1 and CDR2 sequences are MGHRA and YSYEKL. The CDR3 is CASSQAGDRMTYEQYF. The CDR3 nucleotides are TGCGCCAGCAGCCAAGCAGGGGACAGGATGACCTACGAGCAGTACTTC.

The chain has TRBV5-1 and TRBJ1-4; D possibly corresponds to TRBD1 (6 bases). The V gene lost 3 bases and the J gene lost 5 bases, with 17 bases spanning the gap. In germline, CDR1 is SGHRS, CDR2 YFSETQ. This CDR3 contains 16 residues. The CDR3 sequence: CASSSTANQGNEKLFF. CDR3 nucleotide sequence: TGCGCCAGCAGCTCGACAGCCAATCAGGGGAATGAAAAACTGTTTTTT.

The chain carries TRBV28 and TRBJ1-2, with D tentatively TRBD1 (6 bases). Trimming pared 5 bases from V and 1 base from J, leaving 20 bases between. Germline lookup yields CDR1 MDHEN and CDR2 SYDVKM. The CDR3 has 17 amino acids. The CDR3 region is CASSQLGWDTSNYGYTF. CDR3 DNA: TGTGCCAGCAGTCAGTTAGGTTGGGACACGAGTAACTATGGCTACACCTTC.

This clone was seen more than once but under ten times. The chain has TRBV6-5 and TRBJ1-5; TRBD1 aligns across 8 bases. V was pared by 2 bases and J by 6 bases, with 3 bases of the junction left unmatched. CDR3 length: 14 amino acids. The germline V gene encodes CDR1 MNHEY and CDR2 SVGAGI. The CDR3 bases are TGTGCCAGCAGTTACGGGACAGGAATTCAGCCCCAGCATTTT. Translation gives CASSYGTGIQPQHF.

The CDR3 reads CAITSSDTQYF. The CDR3 coding sequence is TGTGCCATTACTAGCTCCGATACGCAGTATTTT. The rearrangement joins TRBV2 to TRBJ2-3, with D tentatively TRBD2 (6 bases). Trimming cost V 10 bases and J 6 bases, with 11 bases left between them. This CDR3 spans 11 amino acids. The germline gives CDR1 SNHLY, CDR2 FYNNEI.

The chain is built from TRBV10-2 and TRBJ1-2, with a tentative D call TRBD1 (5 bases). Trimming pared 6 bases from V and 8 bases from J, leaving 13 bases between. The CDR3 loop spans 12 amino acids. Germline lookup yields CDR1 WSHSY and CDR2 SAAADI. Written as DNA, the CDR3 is TGCGCCAGCAGGGCCGGGGGGGAAGGCTACACCTTC. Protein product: CASRAGGEGYTF.